This TCR beta chain appears in the sequencing data of a study of CD8+ T cells in alopecia areata (dated by TCRdb to about 2018). Some background on the complete study: High-throughput TCRbeta sequencing was used to examine T cell clonal expansion in alopecia areata in both the C3H/HeJ mouse model and human patients. On the human side, TCRbeta sequencing was run on scalp tissue and on sorted CD4+ and CD8+ peripheral blood T cells from healthy controls and from alopecia areata patients with either patchy or totalis/universalis disease. Scalp clonality was compared among normal scalp (n=4), patchy alopecia areata scalp (n=8), and alopecia totalis/universalis scalp (n=8). RNA was obtained with the PAXgene miRNA kit for fixed scalp, the miRNeasy kit for PBMCs, and the RNeasy kit for mouse skin. TCRbeta CDR3 regions were amplified by immunoSEQ multiplex PCR with 35 Vbeta forward and 13 Jbeta reverse primers. Overall results and qualifications from the work: Shared TCR sequences between patients were less evident than in mice, which may be partly attributable to HLA diversity in the patient population. Compared with normal scalp, lesional scalp, particularly in alopecia totalis/universalis, had higher clonality and more expanded CD8+ clones, which suggests antigenic drive. Scalp TCR repertoire analysis is complicated because resident alphabeta T cells in normal human skin are also sequenced, whereas mouse skin is dominated by gammadelta T cells.

The library came from the immunoSEQ multiplex PCR assay. RNA was extracted from all samples and reverse transcribed into cDNA as template for TCR sequencing. SuperScript III was used for first-strand cDNA synthesis, primed with a 2:1 mix of oligo-dT and random hexamers. A synthetic immune receptor repertoire was used to measure amplification bias, and any remaining bias was corrected computationally. As for the original processing: Raw reads were preprocessed to remove errors, and CDR3 was defined by IMGT conventions from the conserved cysteine to phenylalanine. Clonality was calculated as 1 minus Shannon entropy normalized by log2 of the number of productive unique TCRs. Whether each scalp clone was CD4 or CD8 was inferred by checking scalp TCRbeta sequences against the CD4 and CD8 repertoires from sorted blood. The clones in this table, taken by TCRdb from immuneACCESS, are in-frame only. Not every clone is retained; where verified, under half of the shortfall comes from an unresolved V gene, and the cause of the rest is unknown. V and J calls and clone size are given by that table; D and trimming were obtained from the DNA. The sample records about 3,600 clones, around 71% of which are singletons. The top ten clonotypes cover almost 7% of the sample.

Unaffected controls provided scalp biopsies and blood samples. Human scalp biopsies were fixed immediately in PAXgene tissue containers. Regarding this clone: Its recognized antigen is unknown. One junction end disagrees with the germline gene, perhaps due to a read error.

The CDR3, from cysteine to phenylalanine, totals 17 residues. The only DNA kept is the CDR3, 51 bases in frame from the first base. Sequences SNHLY (CDR1) and FYNNEI (CDR2) are obtained from the germline V gene. The chain is made from TRBV2 and TRBJ2-7; 10 central bases correspond to TRBD1. The sample consisted of skin. This TCR was recovered from a human donor in good health. CDR3 region: CASSEALTGTGDDEQYF. At the DNA level, the sequence is TGTGCCAGTAGTGAAGCGCTTACTGGGACAGGGGATGACGAGCAGTACTTC.